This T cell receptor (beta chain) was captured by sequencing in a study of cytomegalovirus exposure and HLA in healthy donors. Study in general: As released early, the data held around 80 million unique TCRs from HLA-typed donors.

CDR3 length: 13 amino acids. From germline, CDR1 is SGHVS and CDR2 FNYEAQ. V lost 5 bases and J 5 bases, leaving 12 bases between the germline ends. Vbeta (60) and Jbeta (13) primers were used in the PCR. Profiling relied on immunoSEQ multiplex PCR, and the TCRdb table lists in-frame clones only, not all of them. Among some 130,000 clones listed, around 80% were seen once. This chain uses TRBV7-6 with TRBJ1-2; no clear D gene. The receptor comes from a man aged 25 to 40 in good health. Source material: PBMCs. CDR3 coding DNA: TGTGCCAGCAGCCCTTCTGGCCGATATGGCTACACCTTC. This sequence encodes CASSPSGRYGYTF.